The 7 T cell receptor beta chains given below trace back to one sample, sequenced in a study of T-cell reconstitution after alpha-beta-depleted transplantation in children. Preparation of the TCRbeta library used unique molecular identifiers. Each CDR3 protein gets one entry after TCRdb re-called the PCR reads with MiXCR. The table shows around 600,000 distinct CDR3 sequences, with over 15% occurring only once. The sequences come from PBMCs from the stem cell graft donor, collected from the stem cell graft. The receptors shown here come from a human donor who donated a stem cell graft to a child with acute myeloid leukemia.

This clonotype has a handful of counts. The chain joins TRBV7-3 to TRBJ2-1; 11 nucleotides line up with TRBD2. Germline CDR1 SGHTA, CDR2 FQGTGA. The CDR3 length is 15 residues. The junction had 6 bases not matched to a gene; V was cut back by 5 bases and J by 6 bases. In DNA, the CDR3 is TGTGCCAGCAGCCAAATAGCGGGGGGGCTCAATGAGCAGTTCTTC. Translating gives CASSQIAGGLNEQFF.

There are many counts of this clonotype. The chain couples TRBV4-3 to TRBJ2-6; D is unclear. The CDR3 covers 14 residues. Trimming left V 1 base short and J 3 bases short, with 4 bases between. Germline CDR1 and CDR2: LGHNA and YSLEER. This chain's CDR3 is CASSQVGGANVLTF. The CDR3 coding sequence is TGCGCCAGCAGCCAAGTAGGTGGGGCCAACGTCCTGACTTTC.

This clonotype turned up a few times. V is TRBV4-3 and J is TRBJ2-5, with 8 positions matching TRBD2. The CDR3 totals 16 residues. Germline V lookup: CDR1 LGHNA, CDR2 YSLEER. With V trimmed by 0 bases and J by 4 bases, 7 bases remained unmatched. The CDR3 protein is CASSQDLGSGGETQYF. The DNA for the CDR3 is TGCGCCAGCAGCCAAGACCTAGGCAGCGGGGGAGAGACCCAGTACTTC.

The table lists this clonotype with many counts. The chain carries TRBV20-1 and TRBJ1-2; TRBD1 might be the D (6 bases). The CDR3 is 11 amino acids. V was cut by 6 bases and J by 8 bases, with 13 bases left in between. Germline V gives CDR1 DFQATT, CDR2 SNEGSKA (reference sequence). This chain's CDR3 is CSAGGDTGYTF. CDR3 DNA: TGCAGTGCCGGGGGCGATACGGGCTACACCTTC.

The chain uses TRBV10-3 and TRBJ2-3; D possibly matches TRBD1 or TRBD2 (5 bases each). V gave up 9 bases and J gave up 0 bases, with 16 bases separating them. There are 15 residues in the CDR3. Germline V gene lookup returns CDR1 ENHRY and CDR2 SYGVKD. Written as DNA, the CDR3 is TGTGCCATATTAACCGGGACGGCTAGCACAGATACGCAGTATTTT. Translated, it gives CAILTGTASTDTQYF.

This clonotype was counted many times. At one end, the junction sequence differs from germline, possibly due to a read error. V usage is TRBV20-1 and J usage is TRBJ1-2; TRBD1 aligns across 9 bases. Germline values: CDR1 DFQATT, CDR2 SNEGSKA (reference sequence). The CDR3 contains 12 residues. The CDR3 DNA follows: TGCAGTGCTGAAGGGACAGGGTATGTCTACACCTTC. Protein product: CSAEGTGYVYTF.

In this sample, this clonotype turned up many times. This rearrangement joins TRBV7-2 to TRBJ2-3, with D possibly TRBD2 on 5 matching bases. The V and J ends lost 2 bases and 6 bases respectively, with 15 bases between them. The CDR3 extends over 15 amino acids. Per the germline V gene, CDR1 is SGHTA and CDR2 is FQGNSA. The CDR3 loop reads CASSLTSGEWDTQYF. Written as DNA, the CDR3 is TGTGCCAGCAGCTTAACCAGTGGGGAGTGGGATACGCAGTATTTT.